This TCR beta chain was retrieved from a study of blood T cell repertoires in COVID-19 (dated by TCRdb to about 2020). With respect to the entire study: The collaborator samples originated in the United States, Italy and Spain and spanned the acute and convalescent phases of COVID-19. The repertoires were made available in a free public database intended to serve as a resource for research on the immune response to SARS-CoV-2. Sample metadata almost always included a de-identified subject ID, COVID-19 status, age in years and sex. Where HLA class I and class II types were available, the types were taken from metadata supplied by the sample provider, not from assay-based typing. The prospective study material was composed of cDNA or gDNA derived from T cells, B-cell-depleted T cells, or PBMCs. The samples were drawn from the first 160 participants of the ongoing ImmuneRACE study and from some 1,300 subjects provided by 6 global collaborators. Deeply sampled blood TCRbeta repertoires from subjects exposed to, actively infected with, or recovered from COVID-19 were included in the dataset.

TCRbeta CDR3 regions were amplified from genomic DNA by means of the immunoSEQ Assay, a bias-controlled multiplex PCR. The source study handled its data this way. Within the assay, amplification of reference gene primers was used to estimate how many nucleated cells each sample contained. Sequence reads were collapsed and filtered to measure the absolute abundance of every unique TCRbeta CDR3 rearrangement. For each sample, productive Simpson clonality was calculated by taking the square root of Simpson's diversity index across productive rearrangements. TCRdb's version of the immuneACCESS table is confined to in-frame rearrangements and falls short of the full clone set. An unresolved V gene accounts for under half of the shortfall where checked; the remainder is of unknown origin. The V and J calls and clone size were taken over from that table, and D and trimming were inferred from the DNA. This sample gives fewer than 700,000 clones in total; around nine tenths of them show up just once. About 8% of the sample is held by the ten biggest clonotypes.

General findings and caveats noted by the study authors: The amount of clinical and demographic metadata varied by source and participant and was provided uncurated.

This clone was seen a single time. The clone's antigen remains unknown. The sample holds no much larger clone one base away, and base qualities are not on file. One collaborating source in Seattle enrolled patients while the patients were actively infected and followed the patients over time throughout the course of disease. The collaborating institutions used their own protocols to collect whole blood in K2EDTA tubes. Collaborator samples were shipped for TCRbeta analysis as frozen whole blood, isolated PBMCs, or DNA extracted from either sample type. From the cysteine up to the phenylalanine, the CDR3 has a length of 13 residues. The entry retains the CDR3 DNA only, 39 bases that are in frame from base 1. V is pared back by 5 bases and J by 0 bases, with 4 bases lying between the germline termini.

The specimen sequenced was peripheral blood. The sequence was collected from a woman between 50 and 59 years old with COVID-19, enrolled during active disease. The chain is assembled from TRBV12-3 or TRBV12-4 and TRBJ2-2, with no reliable assignment of the D segment. The CDR3 corresponds to CASSATNTGELFF. The DNA is as follows: TGTGCCAGCAGTGCTACGAACACCGGGGAGCTGTTTTTT.